This is a list of T cell receptor beta chains from one sample in a study of response to subunit inactivated influenza vaccine. TCRdb itself ran the RT-PCR reads through MiXCR, one entry per CDR3 protein. The sample shows hundreds of thousands of distinct CDR3 sequences, around a fifth of them seen only once. Sequenced here: PBMCs from blood, sampled less than 22 months after vaccination. The receptors here all came from a man aged 50 to 69 who received an inactivated influenza vaccine. CDR3s include the opening cysteine and the closing phenylalanine or tryptophan. A D gene is named only where the DNA matches it firmly. Expanded clones are given a class, and other clones once, few, many or no size at all.

cdr3_aa: CSVEASRVWGTDAQYF; cdr3_nt: TGCAGCGTTGAGGCATCGAGGGTGTGGGGCACAGATGCGCAGTATTTT; j_call: TRBJ2-3; d_call: -; v_call: TRBV29-1; clone_size: -
cdr3_aa: CASSLGLDTRYEQYF; cdr3_nt: TGCGCCAGCAGCTTGGGCCTGGACACCCGCTACGAGCAGTACTTC; j_call: TRBJ2-7; d_call: -; v_call: TRBV5-1; clone_size: -
cdr3_aa: CAIARQELSNQPQHF; cdr3_nt: TGTGCCATCGCCAGACAGGAACTGAGCAATCAGCCCCAGCATTTT; j_call: TRBJ1-5; d_call: -; v_call: TRBV6-1; clone_size: few
cdr3_aa: CSAPIRDFVQETQYF; cdr3_nt: TGCAGTGCACCGATACGGGACTTTGTACAAGAGACCCAGTACTTC; j_call: TRBJ2-5; d_call: -; v_call: TRBV20-1; clone_size: -
cdr3_aa: CASRGRTDPLGEQYF; cdr3_nt: TGTGCCAGCAGGGGAAGGACAGATCCTCTAGGCGAGCAGTACTTC; j_call: TRBJ2-7; d_call: -; v_call: TRBV2; clone_size: -
cdr3_aa: CSARAGATYNSPLHF; cdr3_nt: TGCAGTGCTAGAGCGGGAGCAACGTATAATTCACCCCTCCACTTT; j_call: TRBJ1-6; d_call: -; v_call: TRBV20-1; clone_size: few
cdr3_aa: CSAPRTSGSAGEQFF; cdr3_nt: TGCAGTGCTCCTCGGACTAGCGGGAGCGCAGGTGAGCAGTTCTTC; j_call: TRBJ2-1; d_call: TRBD2; v_call: TRBV20-1; clone_size: few
cdr3_aa: CASSQAPYSNQPQHF; cdr3_nt: TGTGCCAGCAGCCAAGCCCCGTATAGCAATCAGCCCCAGCATTTT; j_call: TRBJ1-5; d_call: -; v_call: TRBV14; clone_size: many
cdr3_aa: CASNKYQRGQETQYF; cdr3_nt: TGTGCCAGCAACAAATACCAAAGGGGTCAAGAGACCCAGTACTTC; j_call: TRBJ2-5; d_call: -; v_call: TRBV7-9; clone_size: few
cdr3_aa: CASSELPAGVVDTQYF; cdr3_nt: TGTGCCAGCAGCGAACTCCCAGCGGGGGTTGTAGATACGCAGTATTTT; j_call: TRBJ2-3; d_call: TRBD2; v_call: TRBV11-2; clone_size: -
cdr3_aa: CASSVAQNSEQFF; cdr3_nt: TGTGCCAGCAGCGTAGCTCAGAATAGTGAGCAGTTCTTC; j_call: TRBJ2-1; d_call: -; v_call: TRBV9; clone_size: -
cdr3_aa: CASSPGQRTTKNIQYF; cdr3_nt: TGTGCCAGCTCACCGGGACAGCGAACAACCAAAAACATTCAGTACTTC; j_call: TRBJ2-4; d_call: TRBD1; v_call: TRBV18; clone_size: -
cdr3_aa: CASSRTGVDTEAFF; cdr3_nt: TGTGCCAGCAGCCGGACAGGGGTGGACACCGAAGCTTTCTTT; j_call: TRBJ1-1; d_call: TRBD1; v_call: TRBV4-2; clone_size: -
cdr3_aa: CSVDGGQNSYEQYF; cdr3_nt: TGCAGCGTGGATGGCGGACAGAATTCTTACGAGCAGTACTTC; j_call: TRBJ2-7; d_call: -; v_call: TRBV29-1; clone_size: few
cdr3_aa: CASSLPRDRSSYNEQFF; cdr3_nt: TGCGCCAGCAGCTTACCCCGAGACAGGAGCTCCTACAATGAGCAGTTCTTC; j_call: TRBJ2-1; d_call: -; v_call: TRBV5-1; clone_size: -
cdr3_aa: CASRAGTSGNNEQFF; cdr3_nt: TGTGCCAGCAGGGCCGGGACTAGCGGGAACAATGAGCAGTTCTTC; j_call: TRBJ2-1; d_call: TRBD2; v_call: TRBV7-9; clone_size: few